The following is a T cell receptor beta chain sequence with its context. The source of the sample is a study of cytomegalovirus exposure and HLA in healthy donors. Sequencing used immunoSEQ multiplex PCR; TCRdb keeps in-frame clones, though not all of them. The profile shows 85,000 to 95,000 clones, roughly 96% of them singletons. Source material: PBMCs. The receptor's source is a man aged 18 to 29 in good health and CMV-seronegative.

The CDR3 loop reads CASSGTGESEAFF. The CDR3, as DNA: TGCGCCAGCAGCGGTACAGGGGAGTCTGAAGCTTTCTTT. This chain connects TRBV4-1 to TRBJ1-1, with 7 bases identical to TRBD1. Germline CDR1 is MGHRA and CDR2 is YSYEKL. V shed 5 bases and J 6 bases; nucleotides not matched to a gene: 6. The CDR3 is 13 amino acids.